The clone carrying this T cell receptor beta chain was seen ten or more times. No antigen is known for it. This entry belongs to a study of T cells in Graves' hyperthyroidism and ophthalmopathy. Study-wide results and caveats: Stable hyperthyroidism and ophthalmopathy were separated using 13 V-J signatures.

RNA transcripts were the template for amplifying TCR beta CDR3 regions. HTBI primers were used for first-round RT-PCR of the TCR CDR3. One entry per CDR3 protein, called by TCRdb with MiXCR from the multiplex PCR reads. The table lists 490,000 or so distinct CDR3 sequences, 15% to 20% of them singletons, with roughly 50% in the top ten. The length of the CDR3 is 16 residues. Trimming stripped 2 bases from V and 2 bases from J, with 16 bases between. The sequence was collected from a man aged 40-50 years with Graves' ophthalmopathy. Sequencing was performed on blood. The genes are TRBV12-3 or TRBV12-4 and TRBJ2-7; D gene uncertain. CDR3 bases: TGTGCCAGCAGTTTATGGTCGCTGGTCAGAGCCTACGAGCAGTACTTC. Protein: CASSLWSLVRAYEQYF.